This T cell receptor (beta chain) was obtained from a study of cytomegalovirus exposure and HLA in healthy donors. Vbeta (60) and Jbeta (13) primers were used in the PCR. Sequencing was performed with immunoSEQ multiplex PCR; in TCRdb, only in-frame clones are kept and a portion is missing. The sample table sets out 68,000 or so clones. Per germline, CDR1 MNHEY and CDR2 SMNVEV (reference sequence). V dropped 2 bases and J dropped 0 bases, with 7 bases sitting between them. The CDR3 length is 14 residues. The sample comprised PBMCs. This TCR derives from a female donor in good health and CMV-seropositive. The rearrangement links TRBV27 to TRBJ1-1, with a possible D match to TRBD1 (6 bases). In nucleotides, the CDR3 is TGTGCCAGCAGTTTAGGGACACTGAACACTGAAGCTTTCTTT. The encoded protein is CASSLGTLNTEAFF.